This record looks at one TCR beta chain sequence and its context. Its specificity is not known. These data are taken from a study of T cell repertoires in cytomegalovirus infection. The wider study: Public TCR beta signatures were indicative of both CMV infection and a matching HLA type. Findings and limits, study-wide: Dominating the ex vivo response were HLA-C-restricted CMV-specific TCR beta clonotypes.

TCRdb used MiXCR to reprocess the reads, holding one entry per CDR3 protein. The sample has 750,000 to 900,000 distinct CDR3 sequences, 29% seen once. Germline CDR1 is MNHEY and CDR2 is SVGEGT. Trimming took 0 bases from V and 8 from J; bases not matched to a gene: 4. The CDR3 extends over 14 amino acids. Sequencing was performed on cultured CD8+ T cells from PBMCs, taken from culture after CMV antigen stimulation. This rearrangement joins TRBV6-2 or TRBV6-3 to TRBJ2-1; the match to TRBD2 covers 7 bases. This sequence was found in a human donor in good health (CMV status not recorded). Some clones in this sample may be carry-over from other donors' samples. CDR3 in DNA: TGTGCCAGCAGTTACTCGACTGGGAGGGATGAGCAGTTCTTC. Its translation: CASSYSTGRDEQFF.